The text below deals with one TCR beta chain. A Seattle source enrolled patients during active infection and followed them longitudinally. Per the authors' pipeline: For nucleated cells, counts were estimated from reference gene primer amplification. Assay used: immunoSEQ multiplex PCR; TCRdb lists only in-frame clones, some missing. V and J calls and clone size follow that table, whereas D and trimming were derived from the DNA. This sample yields under 400,000 clones, of which 88% are seen a single time; roughly 1.7% belongs to the top ten. This record belongs to a study of blood T cell repertoires in COVID-19. Looking at the study overall: Italy, Spain and the United States were the sources of the convalescent and acute COVID-19 samples. Sources were T cells, B-cell-depleted T cells, or PBMCs; the material itself was cDNA or gDNA.

The receptor was isolated from a woman aged 25 to 39 with COVID-19, enrolled during active disease. Sequences were obtained from peripheral blood.

Written as DNA, the CDR3 is TGTGCCAGCAGCCAAGTAGGATGGGACAGGGGTTACGAGCAGTACTTC. Protein product: CASSQVGWDRGYEQYF. The chain combines TRBV3-1 (or the pseudogene TRBV3-2) with TRBJ2-7; TRBD1 agrees at 10 bases. Trimming cost V 1 base and J 4 bases; bases outside gene matches: 7. The CDR3 extends over 16 amino acids. Germline CDR1 LGHDT, CDR2 YNNKEL (reference sequence).